This T cell receptor (beta chain) was documented in a study of blood T cell repertoires in COVID-19 (dated by TCRdb to about 2020). For the study in its entirety: Collaborator samples came from the United States, Italy and Spain and covered acute and convalescent phases of COVID-19. The material from the prospective study consisted of cDNA or gDNA derived from T cells, B-cell-depleted T cells, or PBMCs. Deeply sampled blood TCRbeta repertoires from subjects exposed to, actively infected with, or recovered from COVID-19 were included in the dataset. The repertoires were made available in a free public database intended to serve as a resource for research on the immune response to SARS-CoV-2. The samples were drawn from the first 160 participants of the ongoing ImmuneRACE study and from 1,254 subjects provided by 6 global collaborators. Sample metadata almost always included a de-identified subject ID, COVID-19 status, age in years and sex. Where available, HLA class I and class II types were taken from metadata supplied by the sample provider and were not determined by assay-based typing. Paper-wide results and their limitations: The quantity of clinical and demographic metadata differed by source and by participant and was supplied without curation.

Whole blood was collected in K2EDTA tubes by collaborating institutions according to the institutions' own protocols. For TCRbeta analysis, collaborators shipped samples in one of three forms: frozen whole blood, isolated PBMCs, or DNA extracted from either of those sample types. A note on this clone: Its antigen target is currently unknown. The input lacks base qualities; no much larger clone sits a single base away.

TCRbeta CDR3 regions were amplified from genomic DNA using the immunoSEQ Assay, a bias-controlled multiplex PCR. Regarding the original processing steps: Within the assay, amplification of reference gene primers was used to estimate how many nucleated cells each sample contained. Sequence reads were collapsed and filtered to measure the absolute abundance of every unique TCRbeta CDR3 rearrangement. For each sample, productive Simpson clonality was calculated by taking the square root of Simpson's diversity index across productive rearrangements. In TCRdb, the immuneACCESS table is reduced to in-frame sequences with V and J assigned. These tables do not hold every clone; where another copy was compared, an unresolved V gene accounts for under half, and the others remain unexplained. The V and J calls and clone size were taken over from that table, and D and trimming were inferred from the DNA. The sample yields about 360,000 clones; around 83% were counted once. 2.5% to 3.5% of the sample comes from the top ten.

The receptor was isolated from a man younger than 45 with active or convalescent COVID-19. Material for sequencing was peripheral blood.

The DNA is as follows: TGTGCCAGCAGCTTGGAAGGAGACAGGGGGACCTACGAGCAGTACTTC. It translates as CASSLEGDRGTYEQYF. The rearranged chain carries TRBV11-1 and TRBJ2-7, with 9 central nucleotides matching TRBD1. The CDR3, cysteine through phenylalanine, is 16 amino acids long. Solely the CDR3 DNA is kept, with 48 bases framed from the first base. The germline V gene (reference sequence) specifies SGHAT as CDR1 and FQDESV as CDR2. V has 3 bases trimmed and J has 2 bases trimmed; junction bases matching no gene number 8.